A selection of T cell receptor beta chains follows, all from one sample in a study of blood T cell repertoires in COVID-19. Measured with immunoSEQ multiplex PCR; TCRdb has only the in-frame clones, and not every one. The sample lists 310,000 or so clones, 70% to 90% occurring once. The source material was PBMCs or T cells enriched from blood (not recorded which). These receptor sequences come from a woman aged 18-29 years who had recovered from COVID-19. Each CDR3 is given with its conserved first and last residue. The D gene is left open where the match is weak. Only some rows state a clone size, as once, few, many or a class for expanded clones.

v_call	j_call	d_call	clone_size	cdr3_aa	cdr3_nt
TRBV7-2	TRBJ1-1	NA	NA	CASSFRGGNTEAFF	TGTGCCAGCAGCTTTAGGGGGGGGAACACTGAAGCTTTCTTT
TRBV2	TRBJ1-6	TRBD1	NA	CASRVRTGGSYNSPLHF	TGTGCCAGCAGGGTGAGGACAGGGGGCTCCTATAATTCACCCCTCCACTTT
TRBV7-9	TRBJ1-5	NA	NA	CASSFNNQPQHF	TGTGCCAGCAGCTTTAACAATCAGCCCCAGCATTTT
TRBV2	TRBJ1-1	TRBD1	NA	CATDRATEAFF	TGTGCCACCGACAGGGCTACTGAAGCTTTCTTT
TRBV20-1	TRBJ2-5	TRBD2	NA	CSASPQLAGSEETQYF	TGCAGTGCTAGTCCCCAACTAGCGGGGTCTGAGGAGACCCAGTACTTC
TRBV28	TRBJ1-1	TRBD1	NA	CASSLAATGGPEAFF	TGTGCCAGCAGTTTAGCGGCGACAGGGGGCCCTGAAGCTTTCTTT
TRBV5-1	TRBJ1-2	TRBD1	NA	CASSSTGGGYGYTF	TGCGCCAGCAGCTCTACAGGGGGCGGTTATGGCTACACCTTC
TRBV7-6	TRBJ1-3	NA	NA	CASSIQAAESIGNTIYF	TGTGCCAGCAGCATTCAAGCGGCGGAGTCTATTGGAAACACCATATATTTT
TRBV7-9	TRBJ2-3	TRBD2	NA	CASSSPGLAVLDTQYF	TGTGCCAGCAGCTCTCCCGGACTAGCGGTATTGGATACGCAGTATTTT
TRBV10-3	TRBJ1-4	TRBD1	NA	CAIRGDSNEKLFF	TGTGCCATCAGGGGGGACAGCAATGAAAAACTGTTTTTT
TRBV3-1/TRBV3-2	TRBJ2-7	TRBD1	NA	CASSQHPGQSYEQYF	TGTGCCAGCAGCCAACACCCGGGACAGTCCTACGAGCAGTACTTC
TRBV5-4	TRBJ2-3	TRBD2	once	CASSFRLAGFTDTQYF	TGTGCCAGCAGCTTCCGACTAGCGGGGTTCACAGATACGCAGTATTTT
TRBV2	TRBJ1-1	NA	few	CASSDRDIWPEAFF	TGTGCCAGCAGTGACCGGGATATATGGCCTGAAGCTTTCTTT
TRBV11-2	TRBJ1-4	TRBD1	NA	CASSPQQGEKLFF	TGTGCCAGCAGCCCCCAACAGGGGGAAAAACTGTTTTTT
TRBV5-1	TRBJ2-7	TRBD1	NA	CASSLDPRSGQGGEQYF	TGCGCCAGCAGTTTAGACCCGCGATCGGGACAGGGCGGCGAGCAGTACTTC
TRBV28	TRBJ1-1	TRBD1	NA	CASRSGQGGYTEAFF	TGTGCCAGCAGATCTGGACAGGGGGGTTATACTGAAGCTTTCTTT
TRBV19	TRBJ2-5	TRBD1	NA	CASSSTGAFETQYF	TGTGCCAGTAGCTCGACAGGGGCTTTCGAGACCCAGTACTTC
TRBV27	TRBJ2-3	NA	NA	CASSFKMGPFFTDTQYF	TGTGCCAGCAGCTTCAAAATGGGCCCCTTCTTCACAGATACGCAGTATTTT
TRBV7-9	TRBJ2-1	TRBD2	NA	CASSPLASSNEQFF	TGTGCCAGCAGCCCACTAGCGTCCTCCAATGAGCAGTTCTTC
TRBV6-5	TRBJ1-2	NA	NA	CASRSPLGAVGGYTF	TGTGCCAGCAGGTCGCCTCTGGGGGCGGTAGGTGGCTACACCTTC
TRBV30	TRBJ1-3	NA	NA	CAWSRDKSSGNTIYF	TGTGCCTGGAGTCGCGACAAGAGCTCTGGAAACACCATATATTTT
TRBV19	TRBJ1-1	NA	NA	CASSQGPLGTEAFF	TGTGCCAGTAGTCAGGGGCCCCTGGGAACTGAAGCTTTCTTT
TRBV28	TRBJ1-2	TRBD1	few	CASSLDRGQRKTSIYGYTF	TGTGCCAGCAGTTTGGACAGGGGGCAGAGAAAAACATCCATCTATGGCTACACCTTC
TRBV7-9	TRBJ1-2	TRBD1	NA	CASSLGTGWGYTF	TGTGCCAGCAGCCTAGGGACAGGGTGGGGCTACACCTTC
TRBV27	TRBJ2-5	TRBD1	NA	CASSRTGEETQYF	TGTGCCAGCAGTCGGACAGGGGAAGAGACCCAGTACTTC
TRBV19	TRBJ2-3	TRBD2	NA	CASSMGGGSDTQYF	TGTGCCAGTAGTATGGGGGGGGGTTCAGATACGCAGTATTTT
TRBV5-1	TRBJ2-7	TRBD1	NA	CASSPHPVVAGGHEQYF	TGCGCCAGCAGCCCTCACCCGGTGGTGGCAGGGGGACACGAGCAGTACTTC
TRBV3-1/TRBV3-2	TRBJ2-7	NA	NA	CASSQDPAGFLYEQYF	TGTGCCAGCAGCCAAGATCCAGCCGGGTTCCTCTACGAGCAGTACTTC
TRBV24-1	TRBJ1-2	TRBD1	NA	CATSDAWTGRGYTF	TGTGCCACCAGTGATGCTTGGACAGGGAGAGGCTACACCTTC
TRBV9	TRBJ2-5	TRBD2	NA	CASSAPPGLAGDGEQETQYF	TGTGCCAGCAGCGCCCCACCGGGACTAGCGGGAGATGGGGAACAAGAGACCCAGTACTTC
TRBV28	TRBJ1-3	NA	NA	CASSQRTWFESSGNTIYF	TGTGCCAGCAGTCAACGGACATGGTTTGAGAGCTCTGGAAACACCATATATTTT
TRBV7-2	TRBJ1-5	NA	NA	CASSLGGTVKQPQHF	TGTGCCAGCAGCTTAGGCGGGACGGTGAAACAGCCCCAGCATTTT
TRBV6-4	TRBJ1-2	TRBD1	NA	CASSDSGTGRRYTF	TGTGCCAGCAGTGACTCCGGGACAGGCCGCCGCTACACCTTC
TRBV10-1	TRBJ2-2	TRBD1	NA	CASSEGQGANTGELFF	TGCGCCAGCAGTGAGGGACAGGGGGCGAACACCGGGGAGCTGTTTTTT
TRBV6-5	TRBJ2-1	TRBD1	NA	CASRGQGSSYNEQFF	TGTGCCAGCAGGGGACAGGGGAGCTCCTACAATGAGCAGTTCTTC
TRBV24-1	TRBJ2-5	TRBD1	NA	CATSDPGQGAGETQYF	TGTGCCACCAGTGACCCGGGACAGGGGGCAGGGGAGACCCAGTACTTC
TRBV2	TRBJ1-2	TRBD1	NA	CASSPRQGNYGYTF	TGTGCCAGCAGTCCTAGACAGGGTAACTATGGCTACACCTTC
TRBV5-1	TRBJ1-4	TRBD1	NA	CASSIGGQDMRKLFF	TGCGCCAGCAGCATAGGGGGACAGGATATGAGGAAACTGTTTTTT
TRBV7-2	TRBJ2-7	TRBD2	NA	CASSLEVAGEQYF	TGTGCCAGCAGCTTAGAGGTAGCGGGCGAGCAGTACTTC
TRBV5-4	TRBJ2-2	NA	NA	CASSTAGVTGELFF	TGTGCCAGCAGCACGGCAGGGGTCACCGGGGAGCTGTTTTTT
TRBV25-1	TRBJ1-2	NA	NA	CASSEAGLLYGYTF	TGTGCCAGCAGTGAAGCAGGGTTGCTCTATGGCTACACCTTC
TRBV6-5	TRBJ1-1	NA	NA	CASSLTRENTEAFF	TGTGCCAGCAGTCTAACCCGGGAGAACACTGAAGCTTTCTTT
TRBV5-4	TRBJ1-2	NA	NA	CASSLSGDYGYTF	TGTGCCAGCAGCTTGTCCGGGGACTATGGCTACACCTTC
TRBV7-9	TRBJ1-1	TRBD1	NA	CASSPGQGRRTEAFF	TGTGCCAGCAGCCCCGGACAGGGAAGAAGGACTGAAGCTTTCTTT
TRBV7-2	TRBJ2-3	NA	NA	CASSLGYSSTDTQYF	TGTGCCAGCAGCTTAGGGTACAGTAGCACAGATACGCAGTATTTT
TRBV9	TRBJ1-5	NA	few	CASSARGSSNQPQHF	TGTGCCAGCAGCGCCAGGGGATCAAGCAATCAGCCCCAGCATTTT
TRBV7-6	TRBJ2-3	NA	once	CASSPRSGGTDTQYF	TGTGCCAGCAGCCCCCGTTCAGGAGGGACAGATACGCAGTATTTT
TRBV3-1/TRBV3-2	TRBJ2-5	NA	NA	CASSQVARVQETQYF	TGTGCCAGCAGCCAGGTTGCCAGGGTCCAAGAGACCCAGTACTTC
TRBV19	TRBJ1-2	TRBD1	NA	CASSIDLAGGYGYTF	TGTGCCAGTAGTATAGACCTCGCAGGGGGCTATGGCTACACCTTC